A single sample gave rise to the 8 T cell receptor beta chains below, sequenced in a study of blood T cell repertoires in COVID-19. Assay used: immunoSEQ multiplex PCR; TCRdb lists only in-frame clones, some missing. The table shows roughly 59,000 clones, with about 72% occurring only once. The sequencing input was peripheral blood. These receptors all stem from a man at least 80 years old with acute or convalescent COVID-19.

This chain uses TRBV2 with TRBJ2-1, with 8 positions matching TRBD2. CDR3 length: 14 residues. The V and J ends lost 8 bases and 2 bases, in that order; junction bases with no gene match: 5. Germline CDR1 is SNHLY and CDR2 is FYNNEI. The CDR3 nucleotides are TGTGCCAGCCCGGGAGCGGGGGCCTACAATGAGCAGTTCTTC. It specifies CASPGAGAYNEQFF. The whole variable domain, filled in from reference TRBV2 and TRBJ2-1, reads EPEVTQTPSHQVTQMGQEVILRCVPISNHLYFYWYRQILGQKVEFLVSFYNNEISEKSEIFDDQFSVERPDGSNFTLKIRSTKLEDSAMYFCASPGAGAYNEQFFGPGTRLTVL.

The chain is built from TRBV5-8 and TRBJ1-1; possible D gene TRBD1, 5 bases. V lost 0 bases to trimming and J lost 6 bases, with 15 bases between them. The length of the CDR3 is 15 residues. In germline, CDR1 is SGHTS, CDR2 YDEGEE. The CDR3 loop reads CASSLARGGTAEAFF. For the CDR3, the DNA is TGTGCCAGCAGCTTGGCCCGGGGGGGGACTGCTGAAGCTTTCTTT. The whole variable domain, filled in from reference TRBV5-8 and TRBJ1-1, reads EAGVTQSPTHLIKTRGQQATLRCSPISGHTSVYWYQQALGLGLQFLLWYDEGEERNRGNFPPRFSGRQFPNYSSELNVNALELEDSALYLCASSLARGGTAEAFFGQGTRLTVV.

The CDR3 region has the DNA TGTGCGGATATTAGCGGCCAGCCCCAGCATTTT. As protein: CADISGQPQHF. This chain uses TRBV24-1 with TRBJ1-5; D remains unclear. Germline CDR1 KGHDR, CDR2 SFDVKD. This CDR3 has 11 residues.

This clone was observed a handful of times. The chain couples TRBV24-1 to TRBJ2-7, with 9 bases matching TRBD1. The CDR3 extends over 16 amino acids. Germline values: CDR1 KGHDR, CDR2 SFDVKD. Trimming at V came to 4 bases and at J to 5 bases, leaving 11 bases not matched to a gene. The CDR3 DNA reads as TGTGCCACCAGTGACGCCGCCGGGACAGGGAGCCACGAGCAGTACTTC. Amino acids: CATSDAAGTGSHEQYF.

The chain couples TRBV6-1 to TRBJ1-5; D is perhaps TRBD1 (6 bases). Germline CDR1 reads MNHNS; CDR2 reads SASEGT. CDR3 size: 16 residues. The ends were cut back, 3 bases at V and 5 bases at J, with 17 bases in the middle. DNA for the CDR3: TGTGCCAGCAGTGATCAAAGGCTGGCAGGGGATCAGCCCCAGCATTTT. It is translated as CASSDQRLAGDQPQHF.

The chain links TRBV11-2 to TRBJ2-4; D may be TRBD1 (5 bases). CDR1 is SGHAT, CDR2 FQNNGV, per germline. The CDR3 is 17 amino acids. The ends were cut back, 4 bases at V and 1 base at J, with 17 bases in the middle. The CDR3 bases are TGTGCCAGCAGCTCGGAAGGGGCCGCTTCCGCCAAAAACATTCAGTACTTC. Translating gives CASSSEGAASAKNIQYF.

This clone was observed a single time. The rearrangement links TRBV5-1 to TRBJ2-3; 7 bases align to TRBD1. V lost 4 bases and J lost 4; bases outside the gene matches: 9. This CDR3 contains 15 residues. Germline CDR1 reads SGHRS; CDR2 reads YFSETQ. CDR3 DNA sequence: TGCGCCAGCAGCCTACAGGGGCTTGGAGCAGATACGCAGTATTTT. Its protein is CASSLQGLGADTQYF.

The chain combines TRBV5-6 with TRBJ1-2, with 8 nucleotides matching TRBD1. This CDR3 region has 14 residues. Germline lookup yields CDR1 SGHDT and CDR2 YYEEEE. The trim removed 0 bases at V and 6 bases at J, leaving 4 bases unmatched. The CDR3 DNA reads as TGTGCCAGCAGCTTGGGACAGGGGTTCGATGGCTACACCTTC. This translates into CASSLGQGFDGYTF.